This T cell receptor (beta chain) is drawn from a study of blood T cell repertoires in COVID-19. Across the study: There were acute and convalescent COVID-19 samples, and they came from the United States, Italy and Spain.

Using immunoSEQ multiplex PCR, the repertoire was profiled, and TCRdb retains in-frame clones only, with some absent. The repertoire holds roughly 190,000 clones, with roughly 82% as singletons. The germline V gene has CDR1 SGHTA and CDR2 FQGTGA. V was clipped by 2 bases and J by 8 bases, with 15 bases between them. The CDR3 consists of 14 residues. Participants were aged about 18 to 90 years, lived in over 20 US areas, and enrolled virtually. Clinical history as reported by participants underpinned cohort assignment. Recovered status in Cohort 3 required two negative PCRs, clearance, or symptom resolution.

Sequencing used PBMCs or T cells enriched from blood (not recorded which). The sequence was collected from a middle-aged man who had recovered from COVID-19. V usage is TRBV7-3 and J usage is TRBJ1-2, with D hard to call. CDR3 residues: CASSLPLKGAGYTF. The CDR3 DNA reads TGTGCCAGCAGCTTACCCCTAAAGGGAGCGGGCTACACCTTC.